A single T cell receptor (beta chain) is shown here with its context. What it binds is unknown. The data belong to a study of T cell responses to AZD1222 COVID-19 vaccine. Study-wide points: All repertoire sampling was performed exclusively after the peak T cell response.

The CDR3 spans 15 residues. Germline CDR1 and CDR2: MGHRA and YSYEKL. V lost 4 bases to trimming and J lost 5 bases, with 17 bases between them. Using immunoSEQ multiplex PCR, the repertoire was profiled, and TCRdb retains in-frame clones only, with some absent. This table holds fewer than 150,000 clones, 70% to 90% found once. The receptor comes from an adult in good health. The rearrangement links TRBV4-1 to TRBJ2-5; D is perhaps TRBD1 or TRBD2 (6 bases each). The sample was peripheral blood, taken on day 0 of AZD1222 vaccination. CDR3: CASSLGGGSQETQYF. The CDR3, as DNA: TGCGCCAGCAGCCTCGGAGGGGGTAGTCAGGAGACCCAGTACTTC.